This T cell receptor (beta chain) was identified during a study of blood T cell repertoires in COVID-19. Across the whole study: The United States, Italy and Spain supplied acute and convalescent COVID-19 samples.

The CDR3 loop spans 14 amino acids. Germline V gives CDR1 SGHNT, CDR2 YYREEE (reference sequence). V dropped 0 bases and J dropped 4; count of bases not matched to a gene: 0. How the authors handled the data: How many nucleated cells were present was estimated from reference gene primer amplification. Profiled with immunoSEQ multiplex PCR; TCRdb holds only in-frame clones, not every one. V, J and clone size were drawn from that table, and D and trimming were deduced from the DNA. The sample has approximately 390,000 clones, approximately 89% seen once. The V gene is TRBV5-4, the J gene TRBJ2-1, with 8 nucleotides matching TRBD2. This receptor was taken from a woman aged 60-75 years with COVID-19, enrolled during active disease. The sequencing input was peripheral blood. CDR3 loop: CASSLGLAYNEQFF. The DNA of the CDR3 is TGTGCCAGCAGCTTGGGACTAGCGTACAATGAGCAGTTCTTC.